This T cell receptor (beta chain) was observed in a study of cytomegalovirus exposure and HLA in healthy donors. 60 Vbeta and 13 Jbeta primers were used in PCR. The table came from immunoSEQ multiplex PCR; TCRdb's copy has only in-frame clones and leaves some out. The top ten hold under 2.5% of the sample, which has hundreds of thousands of clones, 65% to 85% seen once. The V gene's germline CDR1 is SEHNR and CDR2 FQNEAQ (reference sequence). The CDR3 sequence is 14 residues long. On this clone: The target antigen is unknown. A junction end diverges from the germline sequence, so it may reflect a read error.

General study results and limits: A later analysis found most CMV-associated TCR beta chains apparently HLA-restricted.

This receptor was obtained from a female donor in good health and CMV-seronegative. The chain employs TRBV7-9 and TRBJ2-2; D is unresolved. The sequenced material came from PBMCs. The CDR3 spells CSSSFRQNTGELFF. In DNA form, the CDR3 reads TGTTCCAGCAGCTTTAGACAAAACACCGGGGAGCTGTTTTTT.